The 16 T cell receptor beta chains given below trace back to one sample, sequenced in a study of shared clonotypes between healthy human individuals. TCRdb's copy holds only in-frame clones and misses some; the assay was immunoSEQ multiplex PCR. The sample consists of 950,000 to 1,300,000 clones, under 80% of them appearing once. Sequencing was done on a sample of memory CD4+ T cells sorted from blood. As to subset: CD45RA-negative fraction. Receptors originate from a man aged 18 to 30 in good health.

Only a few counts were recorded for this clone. This CDR3 reads CASSDRTGGVQRSRGYTF. In DNA, the CDR3 is TGTGCCAGCAGTGACCGGACAGGGGGAGTCCAGAGGTCGAGGGGCTACACCTTC. The chain joins TRBV2 to TRBJ1-2; TRBD1 matches 10 bases. V dropped 3 bases and J dropped 8; count of bases not matched to a gene: 18. The germline gives CDR1 SNHLY, CDR2 FYNNEI. This CDR3 is 18 amino acids long.

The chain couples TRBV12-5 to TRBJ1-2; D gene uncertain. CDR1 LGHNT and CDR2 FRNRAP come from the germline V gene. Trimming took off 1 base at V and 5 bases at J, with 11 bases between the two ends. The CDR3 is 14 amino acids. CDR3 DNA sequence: TGTGCTAGTGGTTTGGGCGACTTTGGGTATGGCTACACCTTC. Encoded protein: CASGLGDFGYGYTF.

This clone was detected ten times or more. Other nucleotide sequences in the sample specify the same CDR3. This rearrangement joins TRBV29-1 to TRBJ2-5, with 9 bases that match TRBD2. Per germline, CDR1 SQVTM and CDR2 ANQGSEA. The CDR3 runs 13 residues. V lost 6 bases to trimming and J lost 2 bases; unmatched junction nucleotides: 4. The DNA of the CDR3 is TGCAGCGTAAATAGCGGGGGACAAGAGACCCAGTACTTC. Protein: CSVNSGGQETQYF.

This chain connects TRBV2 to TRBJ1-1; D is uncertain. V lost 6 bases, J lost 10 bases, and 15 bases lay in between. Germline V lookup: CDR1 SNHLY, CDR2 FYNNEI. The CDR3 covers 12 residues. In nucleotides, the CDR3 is TGTGCCAGCAGAAATTCGGTGGGATTAGCTTTCTTT. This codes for CASRNSVGLAFF.

The CDR3 region has the DNA TGTGCCAGCAGCATTGACTCCGTCTCCTCCCAGTTCTTC. Its translation: CASSIDSVSSQFF. This chain connects TRBV7-2 to TRBJ2-1; D unclear. Germline V lookup: CDR1 SGHTA, CDR2 FQGNSA. Trimming cost V 5 bases and J 13 bases, with 18 bases left between them. CDR3 size: 13 residues.

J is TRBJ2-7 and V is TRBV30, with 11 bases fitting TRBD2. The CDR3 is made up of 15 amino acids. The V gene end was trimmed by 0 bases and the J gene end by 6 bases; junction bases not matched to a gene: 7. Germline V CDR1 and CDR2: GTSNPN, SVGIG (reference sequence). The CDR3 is CAWSVLLAGEGEQYF. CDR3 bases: TGTGCCTGGAGTGTACTACTAGCGGGAGAGGGCGAGCAGTACTTC. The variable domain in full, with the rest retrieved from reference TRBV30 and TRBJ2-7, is SQTIHQWPATLVQPVGSPLSLECTVEGTSNPNLYWYRQAAGRGLQLLFYSVGIGQISSEVPQNLSASRPQDRQFILSSKKLLLSDSGFYLCAWSVLLAGEGEQYFGPGTRLTVT.

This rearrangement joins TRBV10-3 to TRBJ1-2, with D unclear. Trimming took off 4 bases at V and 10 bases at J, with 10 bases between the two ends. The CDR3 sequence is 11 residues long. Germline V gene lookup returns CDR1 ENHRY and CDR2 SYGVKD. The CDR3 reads CAISAKGAYTF. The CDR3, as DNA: TGTGCCATCAGTGCTAAGGGAGCCTACACCTTC.

The CDR3 nucleotides read TGTGCCTGGGGACAGTCTACCGGGGAGCTGTTTTTT. Translating it yields CAWGQSTGELFF. V is TRBV30 and J is TRBJ2-2; D may be TRBD1 (6 bases). CDR1 is GTSNPN and CDR2 is SVGIG in the germline V gene (reference sequence). V shed 5 bases and J shed 5 bases, with 9 bases lying between them. This CDR3 is built from 12 residues.

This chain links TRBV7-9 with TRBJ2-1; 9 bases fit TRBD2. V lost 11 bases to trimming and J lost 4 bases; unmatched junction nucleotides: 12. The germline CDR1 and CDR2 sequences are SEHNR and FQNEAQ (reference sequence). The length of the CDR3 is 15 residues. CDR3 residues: CAAARASGEYNEQFF. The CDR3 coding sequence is TGTGCCGCAGCCCGGGCTAGCGGGGAGTACAATGAGCAGTTCTTC.

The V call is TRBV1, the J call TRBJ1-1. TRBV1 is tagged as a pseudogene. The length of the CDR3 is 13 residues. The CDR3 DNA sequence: TGCACCCGCTGTTTTCTATGGAACACTGAAGCTTTCTTT. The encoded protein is CTRCFLWNTEAFF.

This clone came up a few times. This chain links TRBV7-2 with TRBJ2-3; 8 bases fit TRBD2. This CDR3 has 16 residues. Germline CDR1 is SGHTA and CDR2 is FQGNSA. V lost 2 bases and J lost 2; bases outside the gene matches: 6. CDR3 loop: CASSLTRLANTDTQYF. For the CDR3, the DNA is TGTGCCAGCAGCTTAACCCGACTAGCGAACACAGATACGCAGTATTTT.

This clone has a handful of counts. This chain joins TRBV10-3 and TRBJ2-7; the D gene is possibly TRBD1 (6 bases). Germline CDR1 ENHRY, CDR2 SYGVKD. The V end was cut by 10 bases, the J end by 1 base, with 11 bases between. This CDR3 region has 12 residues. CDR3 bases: TGTGCCAGTTCAGGGGTTTCCTACGAGCAGTACTTC. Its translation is CASSGVSYEQYF.

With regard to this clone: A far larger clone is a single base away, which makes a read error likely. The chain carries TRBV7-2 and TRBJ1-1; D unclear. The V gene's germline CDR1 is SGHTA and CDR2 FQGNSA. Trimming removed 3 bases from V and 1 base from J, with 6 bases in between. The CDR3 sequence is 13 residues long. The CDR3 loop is CASSFQRNTEAFF. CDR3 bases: TGTGCCAGCAGCTTCCAGAGGAACACTGAAGCTTTCTTT.

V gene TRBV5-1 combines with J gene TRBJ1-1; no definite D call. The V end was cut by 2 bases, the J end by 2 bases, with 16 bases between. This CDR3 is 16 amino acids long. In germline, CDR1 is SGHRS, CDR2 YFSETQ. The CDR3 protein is CASSLMMRPGNTEAFF. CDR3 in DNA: TGCGCCAGCAGCTTAATGATGCGGCCAGGAAACACTGAAGCTTTCTTT.

The chain's CDR3 is CASSSQGAGIEQYF. CDR3 coding DNA: TGCGCCAGCAGCTCACAGGGGGCCGGGATCGAGCAGTACTTC. This chain uses TRBV5-1 with TRBJ2-7, with 9 nucleotides matching TRBD1. J lost 6 bases, V lost 3 bases, and 7 bases had no gene match. Germline V CDR1 and CDR2: SGHRS, YFSETQ. The length of the CDR3 is 14 residues.

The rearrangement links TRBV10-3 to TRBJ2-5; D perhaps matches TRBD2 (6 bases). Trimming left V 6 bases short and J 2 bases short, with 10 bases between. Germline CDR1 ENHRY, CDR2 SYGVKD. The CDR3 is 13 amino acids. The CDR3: CAIRPRGQETQYF. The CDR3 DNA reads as TGTGCCATCAGGCCCCGGGGGCAAGAGACCCAGTACTTC.